Listed below are T cell receptor beta chains from one sample, sequenced in a study of blood T cell repertoires in COVID-19. Using immunoSEQ multiplex PCR, the repertoire was profiled, and TCRdb retains in-frame clones only, with some absent. The sample consists of approximately 500,000 clones, about 89% of them appearing once. Sample: peripheral blood. These receptors were collected from a woman in her 50s with COVID-19, enrolled during active disease. CDR3s include the opening cysteine and the closing phenylalanine or tryptophan. D genes are given only for firm matches. The listing skips clone size in some rows; elsewhere it reads once, few, many or a size class.

D | size | J | V | CDR3 | DNA
- | - | TRBJ1-6 | TRBV18 | CASSPRPFTGYDSPLHF | TGTGCCAGCTCACCTAGGCCCTTTACAGGGTACGATTCACCCCTCCACTTT
TRBD1 | - | TRBJ1-5 | TRBV20-1 | CSASGGGGQPQHF | TGCAGTGCTAGTGGAGGGGGCGGTCAGCCCCAGCATTTT
- | - | TRBJ1-1 | TRBV29-1 | CSVSLSAVPEAFF | TGCAGCGTGAGCCTTTCTGCGGTGCCTGAAGCTTTCTTT
- | few | TRBJ1-5 | TRBV18 | CASSLGDTYNQPQHF | TGTGCCAGCTCACTAGGCGACACCTACAATCAGCCCCAGCATTTT
TRBD1 | - | TRBJ2-4 | TRBV6-1 | CASSEGQGAVAKNIQYF | TGTGCCAGCAGTGAGGGACAGGGGGCGGTCGCCAAAAACATTCAGTACTTC
- | - | TRBJ2-1 | TRBV7-8 | CASSLEQSNEQFF | TGTGCCAGCAGCTTAGAACAGTCCAATGAGCAGTTCTTC
TRBD1 | once | TRBJ1-2 | TRBV2 | CASSVQAGQGEGYTF | TGTGCCAGCAGTGTCCAAGCGGGACAGGGTGAAGGCTACACCTTC
TRBD1 | - | TRBJ2-7 | TRBV29-1 | CSIRDSLMYEQYF | TGCAGCATCCGGGACAGTCTAATGTACGAGCAGTACTTC
- | - | TRBJ1-1 | TRBV10-2 | CASIRGGGIAEAFF | TGCGCCAGCATCCGAGGCGGGGGTATAGCTGAAGCTTTCTTT
TRBD1 | few | TRBJ2-1 | TRBV10-3 | CAISETTGAYNEQFF | TGTGCCATCAGTGAGACTACAGGGGCCTACAATGAGCAGTTCTTC
TRBD1 | - | TRBJ2-7 | TRBV25-1 | CASSESRTGSYEQYF | TGTGCCAGCAGTGAAAGCCGGACAGGGTCCTACGAGCAGTACTTC
TRBD2 | - | TRBJ2-3 | TRBV9 | CASSVGAGGHGDTQYF | TGTGCCAGCAGCGTAGGAGCGGGGGGGCACGGAGATACGCAGTATTTT
- | - | TRBJ2-6 | TRBV21-1 | CASSKVRRGEGANVLTF | TGTGCCAGCAGCAAAGTAAGGCGGGGGGAAGGGGCCAACGTCCTGACTTTC
- | - | TRBJ2-3 | TRBV3-1/TRBV3-2 | CASSQGGASSTQYF | TGTGCCAGCAGCCAAGGCGGGGCTTCCAGTACGCAGTATTTT
TRBD1 | - | TRBJ2-3 | TRBV6-5 | CASSYSQGDVGTQYF | TGTGCCAGCAGTTACTCCCAGGGGGATGTAGGTACGCAGTATTTT
- | - | TRBJ2-1 | TRBV19 | CASSPAGGNEQFF | TGTGCCAGTAGTCCCGCCGGCGGAAACGAGCAGTTCTTC
- | - | TRBJ2-6 | TRBV2 | CASRFSGGANVLTF | TGTGCCAGCAGATTTTCGGGTGGGGCCAACGTCCTGACTTTC
- | few | TRBJ2-7 | TRBV11-2 | CASSLNSIGEQYF | TGTGCCAGCAGCTTAAATTCGATCGGGGAGCAGTACTTC
TRBD1 | - | TRBJ1-2 | TRBV3-1/TRBV3-2 | CASSQTGGGYGYTF | TGTGCCAGCAGCCAAACAGGGGGCGGCTATGGCTACACCTTC
- | few | TRBJ1-2 | TRBV12-3/TRBV12-4 | CASSFGVNYGYTF | TGTGCCAGCAGTTTCGGGGTTAACTATGGCTACACCTTC
TRBD2 | - | TRBJ2-7 | TRBV5-4 | CASSSSSGGAKQYF | TGTGCCAGCAGCTCCTCTAGCGGGGGGGCCAAGCAGTACTTC
- | - | TRBJ2-3 | TRBV9 | CASSDGTLGGDTQYF | TGTGCCAGCAGCGACGGGACTCTGGGGGGAGATACGCAGTATTTT
TRBD1 | - | TRBJ2-7 | TRBV5-1 | CASSLAPPTGGGLTYEQYF | TGCGCCAGCAGCTTGGCCCCACCGACAGGGGGTGGATTAACCTACGAGCAGTACTTC
- | - | TRBJ1-2 | TRBV5-5 | CASSLEFEGAYGYTF | TGTGCCAGCAGCTTGGAGTTCGAGGGCGCCTATGGCTACACCTTC
- | - | TRBJ2-3 | TRBV30 | CAWSGGRTDTQYF | TGTGCCTGGAGTGGCGGCCGCACAGATACGCAGTATTTT
TRBD2 | - | TRBJ2-3 | TRBV24-1 | CATNSGGLLDTQYF | TGTGCCACCAATAGCGGGGGCCTTCTAGATACGCAGTATTTT
TRBD1 | - | TRBJ1-1 | TRBV6-5 | CASSPGQGKTEAFF | TGTGCCAGCAGCCCCGGACAGGGGAAAACTGAAGCTTTCTTT
TRBD1 | - | TRBJ1-2 | TRBV27 | CASRKGATNYGYTF | TGTGCCAGCAGAAAGGGGGCAACCAACTATGGCTACACCTTC
TRBD1 | - | TRBJ1-1 | TRBV7-9 | CASSLWTGGLTEAFF | TGTGCCAGCAGCTTGTGGACAGGGGGATTGACTGAAGCTTTCTTT
TRBD2 | - | TRBJ2-7 | TRBV29-1 | CSVDKGGFDEQYF | TGCAGCGTTGATAAGGGAGGGTTCGACGAGCAGTACTTC
TRBD1 | once | TRBJ1-4 | TRBV5-1 | CASSQTGGNEKLFF | TGCGCCAGCAGCCAGACAGGGGGGAATGAAAAACTGTTTTTT
- | - | TRBJ1-4 | TRBV25-1 | CASSGFTGPGEKLFF | TGTGCCAGCAGTGGGTTTACAGGGCCCGGGGAAAAACTGTTTTTT
- | - | TRBJ1-2 | TRBV27 | CASSPQGGYGYTF | TGTGCCAGCAGCCCACAGGGAGGGTATGGCTACACCTTC
TRBD2 | - | TRBJ2-3 | TRBV10-1 | CASSVISGSRDTQYF | TGCGCCAGCAGTGTCATTAGCGGGTCGCGAGATACGCAGTATTTT
- | once | TRBJ2-1 | TRBV5-1 | CASSLDTGTYNEQFF | TGCGCCAGCAGCTTGGATACGGGGACCTACAATGAGCAGTTCTTC
- | - | TRBJ1-2 | TRBV6-1 | CASSEAQGSGYTF | TGTGCCAGCAGTGAAGCACAGGGCAGTGGCTACACCTTC
- | - | TRBJ1-3 | TRBV5-1 | CASSVSRATGNTIYF | TGCGCCAGCAGCGTCTCCAGGGCCACCGGAAACACCATATATTTT
- | - | TRBJ2-6 | TRBV29-1 | CSVGDSGANVLTF | TGCAGCGTGGGAGACTCTGGGGCCAACGTCCTGACTTTC
- | - | TRBJ1-2 | TRBV3-1/TRBV3-2 | CASSQVIAYGYTF | TGTGCCAGCAGCCAAGTAATAGCCTATGGCTACACCTTC
- | - | TRBJ2-3 | TRBV19 | CASTTASGSTDTQYF | TGTGCCAGTACCACAGCGAGCGGTAGCACAGATACGCAGTATTTT
TRBD1 | many | TRBJ1-2 | TRBV6-5 | CASSDRGGEDGYTF | TGTGCCAGCAGCGACAGGGGGGGCGAGGATGGCTACACCTTC
- | - | TRBJ2-7 | TRBV19 | CASSLLLLYEQYF | TGTGCCAGTAGCCTACTCCTCCTCTACGAGCAGTACTTC
- | once | TRBJ1-2 | TRBV19 | CASSITRGNGYTF | TGTGCCAGTAGTATCACAAGAGGGAACGGCTACACCTTC
TRBD1 | - | TRBJ2-3 | TRBV24-1 | CATSDFHRGTDTQYF | TGTGCCACCAGTGATTTTCACAGGGGTACAGATACGCAGTATTTT
TRBD1 | - | TRBJ1-6 | TRBV10-3 | CAARQGLDSPLHF | TGTGCCGCCCGACAGGGTCTGGATTCACCCCTCCACTTT
TRBD2 | - | TRBJ2-3 | TRBV9 | CASSVGTSGGLVDTQYF | TGTGCCAGCAGCGTAGGGACTAGCGGGGGGTTGGTGGATACGCAGTATTTT
- | - | TRBJ1-1 | TRBV3-1/TRBV3-2 | CASSQGANTEAFF | TGTGCCAGCAGCCAAGGGGCCAACACTGAAGCTTTCTTT